The rows below give T cell receptor beta chains drawn from one sample of a study of blood T cell repertoires in COVID-19. Here immunoSEQ multiplex PCR was the method, and the copy in TCRdb shows in-frame clones only, minus some. The data contain some 220,000 clones, about 86% of them singletons. Material for sequencing was peripheral blood. These receptors all stem from a woman in her twenties or thirties who had recovered from COVID-19. Both conserved end residues are part of each CDR3. Each record gives: J gene, clone size, D gene, V gene, CDR3 DNA, CDR3 protein. A D gene is named only where the DNA matches it firmly. The size of a clone is reported for some rows only, either as once, few or many, or as a class for expanded clones.

j_gene: TRBJ2-7; abundance: NA; d_gene: TRBD1; v_gene: TRBV19; CDR3nt: TGTGCCAGTAGTATAGATCGGTGGACAGGGGGCATCTACGAGCAGTACTTC; CDR3aa: CASSIDRWTGGIYEQYF
j_gene: TRBJ1-2; abundance: NA; d_gene: TRBD1; v_gene: TRBV5-4; CDR3nt: TGTGCCAGCAGCGCCGGGACAGGGGAGAGTTACGGCTACACCTTC; CDR3aa: CASSAGTGESYGYTF
j_gene: TRBJ1-4; abundance: NA; d_gene: NA; v_gene: TRBV9; CDR3nt: TGTGCCAGCAGCGCGGGGGGGCGTCGGGACGAAAAACTGTTTTTT; CDR3aa: CASSAGGRRDEKLFF
j_gene: TRBJ2-1; abundance: NA; d_gene: TRBD2; v_gene: TRBV11-2; CDR3nt: TGTGCCAGCAGCTCGCCCCCTAGCGGGAGGGCCAATGAGCAGTTCTTC; CDR3aa: CASSSPPSGRANEQFF
j_gene: TRBJ1-4; abundance: NA; d_gene: NA; v_gene: TRBV15; CDR3nt: TGTGCCACCAGGGAGGGGACGGACAATGAAAAACTGTTTTTT; CDR3aa: CATREGTDNEKLFF
j_gene: TRBJ2-7; abundance: NA; d_gene: NA; v_gene: TRBV5-1; CDR3nt: TGCGCCAGCAGGGGGGACTCCCGGGAGCAGTACTTC; CDR3aa: CASRGDSREQYF
j_gene: TRBJ2-1; abundance: NA; d_gene: NA; v_gene: TRBV21-1; CDR3nt: TGTGCCAGCAGCCGTGGGAGGGGCGCCTACAATGAGCAGTTCTTC; CDR3aa: CASSRGRGAYNEQFF
j_gene: TRBJ2-3; abundance: few; d_gene: NA; v_gene: TRBV4-2; CDR3nt: TGTGCCAGCAGCCAAGATAGACAGGGCACAGATACGCAGTATTTT; CDR3aa: CASSQDRQGTDTQYF
j_gene: TRBJ2-7; abundance: NA; d_gene: NA; v_gene: TRBV21-1; CDR3nt: TGTGCCAGCAGCATAACCCCGGACTTC; CDR3aa: CASSITPDF
j_gene: TRBJ2-1; abundance: NA; d_gene: NA; v_gene: TRBV28; CDR3nt: TGTGCCAGCAGCCCAAACAGGGTGGATGAGCAGTTCTTC; CDR3aa: CASSPNRVDEQFF
j_gene: TRBJ1-1; abundance: NA; d_gene: NA; v_gene: TRBV28; CDR3nt: TGTGCCAGCAGTTTTCCAGGGAATGGGGACACTGAAGCTTTCTTT; CDR3aa: CASSFPGNGDTEAFF
j_gene: TRBJ2-7; abundance: NA; d_gene: NA; v_gene: TRBV30; CDR3nt: TGTGCCTGGAGTGTACTATACGAGCAGTACTTC; CDR3aa: CAWSVLYEQYF
j_gene: TRBJ2-7; abundance: NA; d_gene: NA; v_gene: TRBV18; CDR3nt: TGTGCCAGCTCACCTTTACAGGGCCCCTACGAGCAGTACTTC; CDR3aa: CASSPLQGPYEQYF
j_gene: TRBJ1-2; abundance: NA; d_gene: NA; v_gene: TRBV3-1/TRBV3-2; CDR3nt: TGTGCCAGCAGTCGCTTCGACTTCTATGGCTACACCTTC; CDR3aa: CASSRFDFYGYTF
j_gene: TRBJ1-2; abundance: NA; d_gene: NA; v_gene: TRBV27; CDR3nt: TGTGCCAGCAGTTTAGCCGCGAGGAATGGCTACACCTTC; CDR3aa: CASSLAARNGYTF
j_gene: TRBJ1-5; abundance: NA; d_gene: NA; v_gene: TRBV2; CDR3nt: TGTGCCAGCAGTGGAGGGGGAGGCAATCAGCCCCAGCATTTT; CDR3aa: CASSGGGGNQPQHF
j_gene: TRBJ2-5; abundance: NA; d_gene: TRBD1; v_gene: TRBV5-1; CDR3nt: TGCGCCAGCAGCCCGCTTGTGACAGGGACAGAGACCCAGTACTTC; CDR3aa: CASSPLVTGTETQYF
j_gene: TRBJ1-5; abundance: NA; d_gene: TRBD1; v_gene: TRBV28; CDR3nt: TGTGCCAGCAGTTTCTTTCCGGTGGGCAGGGGGAGCAATCAGCCCCAGCATTTT; CDR3aa: CASSFFPVGRGSNQPQHF
j_gene: TRBJ1-2; abundance: NA; d_gene: TRBD1; v_gene: TRBV24-1; CDR3nt: TGTGCCACCAGTACAGGGGGATATGGCTACACCTTC; CDR3aa: CATSTGGYGYTF
j_gene: TRBJ2-1; abundance: NA; d_gene: TRBD2; v_gene: TRBV2; CDR3nt: TGTGCCAGCAGTCAGAGGGAGGGCTGGGATGAGCAGTTCTTC; CDR3aa: CASSQREGWDEQFF
j_gene: TRBJ2-5; abundance: NA; d_gene: TRBD1; v_gene: TRBV10-3; CDR3nt: TGTGCCATCGTGGGAACGCTTAGGTGTCGAGGACAGGGGGCTGGGGAGACCCAGTACTTC; CDR3aa: CAIVGTLRCRGQGAGETQYF
j_gene: TRBJ1-6; abundance: NA; d_gene: TRBD1; v_gene: TRBV30; CDR3nt: TGTGCCTGGAGACCTATTGGGACAGGGGTCGAATCACCCCTCCACTTT; CDR3aa: CAWRPIGTGVESPLHF
j_gene: TRBJ2-7; abundance: NA; d_gene: TRBD1; v_gene: TRBV6-5; CDR3nt: TGTGCCAGCAGTTTCCGACAGGGCACCTACGAGCAGTACTTC; CDR3aa: CASSFRQGTYEQYF
j_gene: TRBJ2-7; abundance: NA; d_gene: TRBD2; v_gene: TRBV5-6; CDR3nt: TGTGCCAGCAGCTTGGGCCTAGCGGGAGATTACGAGCAGTACTTC; CDR3aa: CASSLGLAGDYEQYF
j_gene: TRBJ2-5; abundance: NA; d_gene: NA; v_gene: TRBV6-5; CDR3nt: TGTGCCAGCAGCGCCCCGGGACAAGAAGAGACCCAGTACTTC; CDR3aa: CASSAPGQEETQYF
j_gene: TRBJ2-5; abundance: NA; d_gene: TRBD1; v_gene: TRBV24-1; CDR3nt: TGTGCCACCAGTGACGGGACAGTCCAAGAGACCCAGTACTTC; CDR3aa: CATSDGTVQETQYF
j_gene: TRBJ2-7; abundance: NA; d_gene: TRBD2; v_gene: TRBV28; CDR3nt: TGTGCCAGCAGTTTTAGCGGGAGTCCCTACGAGCAGTACTTC; CDR3aa: CASSFSGSPYEQYF
j_gene: TRBJ1-1; abundance: NA; d_gene: TRBD1; v_gene: TRBV7-3; CDR3nt: TGTGCCAGCAGCTTAATAGGGGGCGGCACTGAAGCTTTCTTT; CDR3aa: CASSLIGGGTEAFF
j_gene: TRBJ2-3; abundance: NA; d_gene: TRBD2; v_gene: TRBV5-4; CDR3nt: TGTGCCAGCAGTTATGGACTAGCGTCCACAGATACGCAGTATTTT; CDR3aa: CASSYGLASTDTQYF
j_gene: TRBJ1-5; abundance: NA; d_gene: TRBD1; v_gene: TRBV12-5; CDR3nt: TGTGCTAGTGGTTTGGCGACGACAGGGGGAATGGGCAATCAGCCCCAGCATTTT; CDR3aa: CASGLATTGGMGNQPQHF
j_gene: TRBJ2-5; abundance: NA; d_gene: TRBD1; v_gene: TRBV19; CDR3nt: TGTGCCAGTAGTAGGACAGGGGGGGAAGAGACCCAGTACTTC; CDR3aa: CASSRTGGEETQYF
j_gene: TRBJ1-1; abundance: NA; d_gene: NA; v_gene: TRBV14; CDR3nt: TGTGCCAGCAGCCAAAGAGGGAACACTGAAGCTTTCTTT; CDR3aa: CASSQRGNTEAFF
j_gene: TRBJ2-4; abundance: once; d_gene: NA; v_gene: TRBV19; CDR3nt: TGTGCCAGTAGTACCATCACTAGCTCCAAAAACATTCAGTACTTC; CDR3aa: CASSTITSSKNIQYF
j_gene: TRBJ2-1; abundance: few; d_gene: NA; v_gene: TRBV27; CDR3nt: TGTGCCAGCAGGTCTCGGGGACTCCGGGCCGACATAACAAGCTCCTACAATGAGCAGTTCTTC; CDR3aa: CASRSRGLRADITSSYNEQFF
j_gene: TRBJ2-1; abundance: NA; d_gene: TRBD2; v_gene: TRBV19; CDR3nt: TGTGCCAGTAGTATAGGGGGCGGGAGCTCCTACAATGAGCAGTTCTTC; CDR3aa: CASSIGGGSSYNEQFF
j_gene: TRBJ1-5; abundance: NA; d_gene: TRBD1; v_gene: TRBV6-4; CDR3nt: TGTGCCAGCAGTGGACAGGGTCCTCAGCCCCAGCATTTT; CDR3aa: CASSGQGPQPQHF
j_gene: TRBJ2-6; abundance: NA; d_gene: TRBD1; v_gene: TRBV19; CDR3nt: TGTGCCAGTAGTATGGGCAGGGGGAAAAACTCTGGGGCCAACGTCCTGACTTTC; CDR3aa: CASSMGRGKNSGANVLTF
j_gene: TRBJ2-1; abundance: NA; d_gene: NA; v_gene: TRBV24-1; CDR3nt: TGTGCCACCAGTGACCAGCGGAGTTACAATGAGCAGTTCTTC; CDR3aa: CATSDQRSYNEQFF
j_gene: TRBJ1-1; abundance: NA; d_gene: NA; v_gene: TRBV5-1; CDR3nt: TGCGCCAGCAGCTTGGTAGTGACAGCCGAGAACACTGAAGCTTTCTTT; CDR3aa: CASSLVVTAENTEAFF
j_gene: TRBJ1-3; abundance: NA; d_gene: NA; v_gene: TRBV5-1; CDR3nt: TGCGCCAGCAGCTCGAGGTCCGGTTCTGGAAACACCATATATTTT; CDR3aa: CASSSRSGSGNTIYF
j_gene: TRBJ2-1; abundance: NA; d_gene: NA; v_gene: TRBV11-2; CDR3nt: TGTGCCAGCAGCTTACTGGATGGGCAGTACAATGAGCAGTTCTTC; CDR3aa: CASSLLDGQYNEQFF
j_gene: TRBJ1-4; abundance: NA; d_gene: NA; v_gene: TRBV7-6; CDR3nt: TGTGCCAGCAGCTTAGAGGCGGAAGAAAAACTGTTTTTT; CDR3aa: CASSLEAEEKLFF